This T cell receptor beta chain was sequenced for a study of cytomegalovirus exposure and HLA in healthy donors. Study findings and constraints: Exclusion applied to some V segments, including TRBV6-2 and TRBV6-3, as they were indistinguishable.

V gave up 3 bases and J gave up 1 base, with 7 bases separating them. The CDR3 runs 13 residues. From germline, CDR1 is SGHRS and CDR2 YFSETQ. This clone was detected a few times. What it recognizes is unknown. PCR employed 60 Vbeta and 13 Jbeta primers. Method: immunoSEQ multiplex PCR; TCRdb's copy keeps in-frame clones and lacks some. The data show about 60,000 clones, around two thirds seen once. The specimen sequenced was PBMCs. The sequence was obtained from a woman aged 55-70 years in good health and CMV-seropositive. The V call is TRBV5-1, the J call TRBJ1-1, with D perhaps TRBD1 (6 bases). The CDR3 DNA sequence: TGCGCCAGCAGCTGGACAGCGAACACTGAAGCTTTCTTT. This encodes CASSWTANTEAFF. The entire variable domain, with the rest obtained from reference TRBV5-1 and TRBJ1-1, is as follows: KAGVTQTPRYLIKTRGQQVTLSCSPISGHRSVSWYQQTPGQGLQFLFEYFSETQRNKGNFPGRFSGRQFSNSRSEMNVSTLELGDSALYLCASSWTANTEAFFGQGTRLTVV.